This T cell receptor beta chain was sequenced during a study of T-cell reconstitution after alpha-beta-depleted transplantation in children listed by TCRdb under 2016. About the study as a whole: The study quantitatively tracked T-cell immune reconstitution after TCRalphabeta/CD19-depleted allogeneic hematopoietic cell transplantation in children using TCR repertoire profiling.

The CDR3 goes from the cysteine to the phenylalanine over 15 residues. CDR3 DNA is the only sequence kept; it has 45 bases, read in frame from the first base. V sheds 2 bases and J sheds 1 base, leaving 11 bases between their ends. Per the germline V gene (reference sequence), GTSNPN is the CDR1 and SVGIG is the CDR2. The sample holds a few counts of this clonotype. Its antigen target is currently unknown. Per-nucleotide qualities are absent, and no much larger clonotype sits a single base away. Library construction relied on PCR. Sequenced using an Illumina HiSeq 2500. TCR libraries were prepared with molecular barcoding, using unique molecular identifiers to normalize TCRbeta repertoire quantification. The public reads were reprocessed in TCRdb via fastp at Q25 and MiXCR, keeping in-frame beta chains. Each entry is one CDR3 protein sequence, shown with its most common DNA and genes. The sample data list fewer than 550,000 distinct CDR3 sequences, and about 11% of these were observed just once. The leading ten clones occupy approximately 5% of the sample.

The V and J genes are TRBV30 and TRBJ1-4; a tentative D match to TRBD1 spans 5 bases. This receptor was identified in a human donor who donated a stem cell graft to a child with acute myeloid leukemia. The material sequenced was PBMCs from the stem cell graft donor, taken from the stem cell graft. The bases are TGTGCCTGGAGTTCGGGGCCGGGAACTAATGAAAAACTGTTTTTT. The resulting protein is CAWSSGPGTNEKLFF.